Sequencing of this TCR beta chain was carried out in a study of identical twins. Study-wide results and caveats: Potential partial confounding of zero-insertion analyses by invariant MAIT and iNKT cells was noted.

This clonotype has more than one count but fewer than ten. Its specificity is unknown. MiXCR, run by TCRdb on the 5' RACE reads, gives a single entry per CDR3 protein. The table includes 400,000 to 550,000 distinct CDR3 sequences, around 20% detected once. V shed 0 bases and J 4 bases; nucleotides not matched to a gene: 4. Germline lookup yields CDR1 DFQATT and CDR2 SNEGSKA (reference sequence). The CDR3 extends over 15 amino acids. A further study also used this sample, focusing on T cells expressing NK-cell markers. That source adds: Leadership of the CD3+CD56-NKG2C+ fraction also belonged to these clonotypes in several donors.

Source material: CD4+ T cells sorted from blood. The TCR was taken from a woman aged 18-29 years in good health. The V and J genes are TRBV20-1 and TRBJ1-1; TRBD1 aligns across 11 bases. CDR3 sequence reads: CSARDPGQGATEAFF. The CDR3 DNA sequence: TGCAGTGCTAGAGATCCAGGACAGGGGGCCACTGAAGCTTTCTTT.